Below are 30 T cell receptor beta chains sequenced from a single sample in a study of identical twins. TCRdb independently ran MiXCR on the 5' RACE reads; one entry per CDR3 protein. The sample has approximately 630,000 distinct CDR3 sequences; roughly 6.6% are singletons. The same data also went into a second study, on yellow fever vaccine responses in identical twins.

Sequenced sample: PBMCs. Receptors originate from a woman aged 18 to 35 in good health.

A few counts support this clonotype. The V and J genes are TRBV10-3 and TRBJ2-2; D might be TRBD1 or TRBD2, each matching 6 bases. This CDR3 contains 14 residues. The V end lost 7 bases, the J end lost 7 bases, and 16 bases lay between the germline ends. Germline V gene lookup returns CDR1 ENHRY and CDR2 SYGVKD. CDR3 loop: CAIKQGLFDGELFF. DNA for the CDR3: TGTGCCATCAAACAGGGACTCTTCGACGGGGAGCTGTTTTTT.

The chain employs TRBV20-1 and TRBJ2-2; D unresolved. Trimming pared 1 base from V and 3 bases from J, leaving 9 bases between. Per the germline V gene, CDR1 is DFQATT and CDR2 is SNEGSKA (reference sequence). CDR3 length: 14 residues. CDR3 DNA: TGCAGTGCTAGAGGGGCCGTCCACACCGGGGAGCTGTTTTTT. This translates into CSARGAVHTGELFF.

This clonotype was observed at least ten times. The chain carries TRBV28 and TRBJ2-7; D tentatively reads TRBD1 or TRBD2 (7 bases each). This CDR3 comprises 16 residues. Germline CDR1 and CDR2: MDHEN and SYDVKM. The V end was cut by 6 bases, the J end by 7 bases, with 25 bases between. The CDR3 DNA reads TGTGCCAGCAGGCAAGATCACGGGCAGGGGGGGAAAGAGCAGTACGTC. This sequence encodes CASRQDHGQGGKEQYV.

This clonotype was seen more than once but under ten times. The rearrangement joins TRBV7-6 to TRBJ1-4; D is ambiguous. CDR3 length: 17 amino acids. V lost 2 bases and J lost 2, with 15 bases in between. Germline-derived CDR1 and CDR2 are SGHVS and FNYEAQ. The CDR3 bases are TGTGCCAGCAGCTTATCGGTTCGGGCAGCCACTAATGAAAAACTGTTTTTT. Its protein product is CASSLSVRAATNEKLFF.

This clonotype was recorded at least ten times. The J gene is TRBJ2-1, the V gene TRBV20-1; possibly TRBD2 for D (6 bases). Germline CDR1 reads DFQATT; CDR2 reads SNEGSKA (reference sequence). The CDR3 totals 15 residues. V lost 0 bases and J lost 1, with 10 bases in between. CDR3 sequence: CSARDLGGSYNEQFF. CDR3 DNA sequence: TGCAGTGCTAGAGATCTCGGGGGTTCCTACAATGAGCAGTTCTTC.

The sample holds many counts of this clonotype. This chain joins TRBV6-1 and TRBJ1-5; TRBD1 matches at 8 bases. J was trimmed by 5 bases and V by 1 base; bases with no gene match: 7. The CDR3 is 16 amino acids. CDR1 MNHNS and CDR2 SASEGT come from the germline V gene. The CDR3, as DNA: TGTGCCAGCAGTGAAGAGGGACAGGCTAATTATCAGCCCCAGCATTTT. Amino acid sequence: CASSEEGQANYQPQHF.

This clonotype has ten or more counts. V gene TRBV5-5 combines with J gene TRBJ1-1; D unclear. V lost 5 bases and J lost 2, with 16 bases in between. The germline V gene encodes CDR1 SGHKS and CDR2 YYEKEE (reference sequence). This CDR3 contains 15 residues. CDR3 sequence (DNA): TGTGCCAGCAGATCCGCTGGTGTGGGAAACACTGAAGCTTTCTTT. It specifies CASRSAGVGNTEAFF.

Ten or more counts support this clonotype. The chain is built from TRBV5-1 and TRBJ1-1, with D perhaps matching TRBD1 (5 bases). The CDR3 spans 17 residues. V dropped 4 bases and J dropped 0 bases, with 19 bases sitting between them. Germline assignment: CDR1 SGHRS and CDR2 YFSETQ. As DNA, the CDR3 is TGCGCCAGCAGCCCTGGACACCTTATACCCATGAACACTGAAGCTTTCTTT. Residues: CASSPGHLIPMNTEAFF.

This clonotype was seen only a few times. This chain links TRBV7-9 with TRBJ2-1, with D hard to call. The ends were cut back, 5 bases at V and 9 bases at J, with 17 bases in the middle. There are 14 residues in the CDR3. CDR1 SEHNR and CDR2 FQNEAQ come from the germline V gene (reference sequence). CDR3 nucleotides: TGTGCCAGCAGCCTGGAGACGGCCACGGGTGAGCAGTTCTTC. This gives the protein CASSLETATGEQFF. Looking up the rest from reference TRBV7-9 and TRBJ2-1 gives the full variable domain: DTGVSQNPRHKITKRGQNVTFRCDPISEHNRLYWYRQTLGQGPEFLTYFQNEAQLEKSRLLSDRFSAERPKGSFSTLEIQRTEQGDSAMYLCASSLETATGEQFFGPGTRLTVL.

This clonotype was picked up a small number of times. The chain couples TRBV20-1 to TRBJ2-2, with D maybe TRBD2 (7 bases). The ends were cut back, 5 bases at V and 4 bases at J, with 17 bases in the middle. Per the germline V gene, CDR1 is DFQATT and CDR2 is SNEGSKA (reference sequence). This CDR3 spans 15 amino acids. The CDR3 loop is CSAGRGNTGTGELFF. For the CDR3, the DNA is TGCAGTGCTGGGAGGGGGAATACCGGCACCGGGGAGCTGTTTTTT.

The rearrangement links TRBV12-3 or TRBV12-4 to TRBJ1-2, with D possibly being TRBD1 (6 bases). CDR3 length equals 14 residues. V dropped 5 bases and J dropped 0 bases, with 10 bases sitting between them. The CDR3 DNA reads as TGTGCCAGCAGTCCGGACAGTCCTAACTATGGCTACACCTTC. Translating gives CASSPDSPNYGYTF.

The rearrangement links TRBV24-1 to TRBJ2-2, with D hard to call. Germline V lookup: CDR1 KGHDR, CDR2 SFDVKD. V lost 7 bases, J lost 3 bases, and 8 bases lay in between. This CDR3 spans 13 amino acids. The CDR3 sequence is CATSLTDTGELFF. CDR3 coding DNA: TGTGCCACCAGCCTGACGGACACCGGGGAGCTGTTTTTT.

In this sample, this clonotype turned up many times. The chain carries TRBV29-1 and TRBJ2-7, with a weak D call TRBD2 (6 bases). The CDR3 is 14 amino acids. V was clipped by 2 bases and J by 0 bases, with 11 bases between them. The germline gives CDR1 SQVTM, CDR2 ANQGSEA. The CDR3 nucleotides are TGCAGCGTTGAATCTCGGGGGAGCTCCTACGAGCAGTACTTC. It encodes CSVESRGSSYEQYF.

The table lists this clonotype with a few counts. This sequence joins TRBV7-7 and TRBJ2-5; 8 nucleotides line up with TRBD2. The trim removed 1 base at V and 5 bases at J, leaving 6 bases unmatched. The CDR3 is made up of 15 amino acids. Germline V gives CDR1 SSHAT, CDR2 FNYEAQ (reference sequence). Written as DNA, the CDR3 is TGTGCCAGCAGCTTAGGGACTAGCCTCCGGGAGACCCAGTACTTC. Protein product: CASSLGTSLRETQYF.

The chain joins TRBV10-2 to TRBJ2-5; 9 bases are a match to TRBD2. V was pared by 0 bases and J by 4 bases, with 6 bases of the junction left unmatched. The CDR3 sequence is 16 residues long. Germline V gives CDR1 WSHSY, CDR2 SAAADI. CDR3 in amino acids: CASSESVAGVLETQYF. CDR3 nucleotides: TGCGCCAGCAGTGAGTCGGTAGCGGGAGTTTTAGAGACCCAGTACTTC.

The J gene is TRBJ1-1, the V gene TRBV4-1; 10 bases agree with TRBD1. The CDR3 covers 16 residues. Losses at the gene ends were 3 bases for V and 4 bases for J; bases not matched to a gene: 8. Germline-derived CDR1 and CDR2 are MGHRA and YSYEKL. The CDR3 is CASSHSRDRGGTEAFF. Here the CDR3 DNA reads TGCGCCAGCAGCCACAGCCGGGACAGGGGAGGCACTGAAGCTTTCTTT.

In this sample, this clonotype turned up a few times. V usage is TRBV4-1 and J usage is TRBJ1-4, with a tentative D call TRBD1 (6 bases). Trimming removed 1 base at V and 8 bases at J, with 11 bases between. The V gene's germline CDR1 is MGHRA and CDR2 YSYEKL. The CDR3 runs 14 residues. The CDR3 sequence is CASSQVGGGEKLFF. DNA for the CDR3: TGCGCCAGCAGCCAAGTGGGGGGCGGAGAAAAACTGTTTTTT.

This clonotype was observed at least ten times. This chain connects TRBV12-3 or TRBV12-4 to TRBJ1-2; a weak D match, TRBD1 (6 bases). There are 15 residues in the CDR3. V lost 3 bases, J lost 12 bases, and 23 bases lay in between. The CDR3 DNA reads TGTGCCAGCAGTTTGCGCCCCGGGGGGGGGCGCGGTGACACCTTC. It is translated as CASSLRPGGGRGDTF.

This rearrangement joins TRBV10-3 to TRBJ1-3; D possibly corresponds to TRBD1 (5 bases). The CDR3 sequence is 15 residues long. In germline, CDR1 is ENHRY, CDR2 SYGVKD. V lost 9 bases and J 4 bases, leaving 19 bases between the germline ends. The CDR3 DNA reads as TGTGCCATAAGGGGCTCCGACCTCTCAGGAAACACCATATATTTT. Its protein product is CAIRGSDLSGNTIYF.

J is TRBJ2-1 and V is TRBV20-1; D perhaps matches TRBD2 (6 bases). Germline V gene data show CDR1 as DFQATT and CDR2 as SNEGSKA (reference sequence). This CDR3 region has 15 residues. Deletions cut 5 bases from V and 3 bases from J, with 17 bases between. CDR3 region: CSAGNLGRDYNEQFF. The CDR3 DNA reads as TGCAGTGCTGGCAATTTAGGGCGGGACTACAATGAGCAGTTCTTC.

This clonotype turned up a few times. The rearrangement links TRBV4-1 to TRBJ2-2; 12 bases are a match to TRBD2. The CDR3 has 19 amino acids. Germline CDR1 and CDR2: MGHRA and YSYEKL. The V gene end was trimmed by 1 base and the J gene end by 5 bases; junction bases not matched to a gene: 11. In nucleotides, the CDR3 is TGCGCCAGCAGCCAAGGTGGACTAGCGGGATTTGGTTTAACCGGGGAGCTGTTTTTT. It specifies CASSQGGLAGFGLTGELFF.

The chain uses TRBV7-2 and TRBJ2-3; TRBD2 agrees at 10 bases. CDR1 and CDR2 from the germline V gene are SGHTA and FQGNSA. The CDR3 sequence is 15 residues long. Trimming at V came to 1 base and at J to 5 bases, leaving 3 bases not matched to a gene. The CDR3 region has the DNA TGTGCCAGCAGCTTAGGATTAGCGGGAGGAGATACGCAGTATTTT. Its translation: CASSLGLAGGDTQYF.

This clonotype was found a few times. The chain has TRBV27 and TRBJ2-7; TRBD1 matches at 7 bases. V was pared by 6 bases and J by 3 bases, with 8 bases of the junction left unmatched. CDR3 length equals 14 residues. The germline V gene encodes CDR1 MNHEY and CDR2 SMNVEV (reference sequence). The CDR3 DNA follows: TGTGCCAGCAGGCCATCGACAGGGCGCTACGAGCAGTACTTC. It encodes CASRPSTGRYEQYF.

A few counts support this clonotype. V usage is TRBV2 and J usage is TRBJ2-7; 8 bases are a match to TRBD1. The germline gives CDR1 SNHLY, CDR2 FYNNEI. V gave up 2 bases and J gave up 4 bases; unmatched junction bases: 7. This CDR3 comprises 15 residues. The CDR3 spells CASSESQGAVYEQYV. In DNA form, the CDR3 reads TGTGCCAGCAGTGAAAGCCAGGGGGCCGTATACGAGCAGTACGTC.

This clonotype came up a few times. This chain uses TRBV7-9 with TRBJ2-3; D is uncertain. The V end was cut by 5 bases, the J end by 5 bases, with 11 bases between. CDR3 length: 13 residues. Germline values: CDR1 SEHNR, CDR2 FQNEAQ (reference sequence). CDR3 sequence: CASSPPTVDTQYF. The CDR3 DNA follows: TGTGCCAGCAGCCCGCCCACCGTAGATACGCAGTATTTT.

This clonotype was counted at least ten times. The chain carries TRBV6-5 and TRBJ1-3; D is perhaps TRBD1 (5 bases). Germline CDR1 and CDR2: MNHEY and SVGAGI. The V end was cut by 4 bases, the J end by 0 bases, with 10 bases between. CDR3 length equals 15 residues. The CDR3 region is CASSFKGLSGNTIYF. Written as DNA, the CDR3 is TGTGCCAGCAGTTTCAAGGGGCTCTCTGGAAACACCATATATTTT.

The J gene is TRBJ1-1, the V gene TRBV29-1; tentative D call: TRBD1 (5 bases). CDR3 length: 13 residues. Germline CDR1 is SQVTM and CDR2 is ANQGSEA. The V end lost 4 bases, the J end lost 5 bases, and 14 bases lay between the germline ends. The CDR3 bases are TGCAGCGTTGGGGGACCCCCGGTGACTGAAGCTTTCTTT. It is translated as CSVGGPPVTEAFF.

This clonotype has ten or more counts. J is TRBJ2-7 and V is TRBV5-1; TRBD2 matches 11 bases. The trim removed 6 bases at V and 2 bases at J, leaving 7 bases unmatched. CDR3 length: 15 residues. Germline V gene lookup returns CDR1 SGHRS and CDR2 YFSETQ. The CDR3 sequence: CASKGTSGGPYEQYF. The CDR3 coding sequence is TGCGCCAGCAAGGGGACTAGCGGCGGTCCCTACGAGCAGTACTTC. Using reference TRBV5-1 and TRBJ2-7 for the parts outside the CDR3, the full variable domain is KAGVTQTPRYLIKTRGQQVTLSCSPISGHRSVSWYQQTPGQGLQFLFEYFSETQRNKGNFPGRFSGRQFSNSRSEMNVSTLELGDSALYLCASKGTSGGPYEQYFGPGTRLTVT.

CDR3 coding DNA: TGTGCCAGCAGCAAAGGCACTAGCGAAGAGACCCAGTACTTC. It yields the protein CASSKGTSEETQYF. This chain joins TRBV3-1 and TRBJ2-5; TRBD2 matches 7 bases. V trimming: 5 bases; J trimming: 3 bases; junction bases outside the gene matches: 6. There are 14 residues in the CDR3. Germline V lookup: CDR1 LGHDT, CDR2 YNNKEL (reference sequence).

This clonotype was counted a few times. The CDR3 is CSAREGTSYEQYV. CDR3 nucleotides: TGCAGTGCTAGGGAGGGGACCTCCTACGAGCAGTACGTC. The rearrangement uses TRBV20-1 and TRBJ2-7, with a weak D call TRBD2 (6 bases). The V gene's germline CDR1 is DFQATT and CDR2 SNEGSKA (reference sequence). Trimming shortened V by 3 bases and J by 0 bases, and 9 bases separated the two germline ends. The CDR3 is 13 amino acids.